The 26 T cell receptor beta chains listed next were all sequenced from one sample in a study of read filtering for tumor transcriptome and immune sequencing. Molecular barcoded adaptors covering alpha/delta and beta/gamma chains were used on roughly 400 ng RNA. One entry per CDR3 protein, called by TCRdb with MiXCR from the reads. The sample has about 86,000 distinct CDR3 sequences; about 12% are singletons. Material for sequencing was a population of CD138-negative cells sorted from bone marrow. The receptors originated from a donor aged 40 or older with multiple myeloma.

J is TRBJ2-3 and V is TRBV7-9, with D perhaps TRBD1 (5 bases). The V gene lost 3 bases and the J gene lost 6 bases, with 25 bases spanning the gap. CDR3 length: 18 amino acids. Germline lookup yields CDR1 SEHNR and CDR2 FQNEAQ (reference sequence). CDR3 coding DNA: TGTGCCAGCAGCTTTGGGGCTTTTGGACCGACCTTGGGGGATACGCAGTATTTT. Encoded protein: CASSFGAFGPTLGDTQYF.

This clonotype occurred once. Its ends do not fully match the called genes, so a read error is possible. The J gene is TRBJ2-1, the V gene TRBV7-6, with 8 bases aligning to TRBD1. The CDR3 totals 14 residues. CDR1 is SGHVS, CDR2 FNYEAQ, per germline. In nucleotides, the CDR3 is TGTGCCAGCAGCCCCCGGACAGGGTACGGTGAGCAGCTCTTC. Its protein is CASSPRTGYGEQLF.

This clonotype was recorded many times. This chain uses TRBV6-1 with TRBJ2-1; TRBD1 is a possible D gene (7 bases). CDR1 and CDR2 from the germline V gene are MNHNS and SASEGT. Trimming shortened V by 3 bases and J by 4 bases, and 16 bases separated the two germline ends. The CDR3 totals 16 residues. CDR3 coding DNA: TGTGCCAGCAGTGACAGGGGGGCATATTCGTACAATGAGCAGTTCTTC. Translated: CASSDRGAYSYNEQFF.

Many counts were recorded for this clonotype. The chain combines TRBV29-1 with TRBJ2-5, with no clear D. This CDR3 comprises 12 residues. In germline, CDR1 is SQVTM, CDR2 ANQGSEA. Trimming removed 2 bases at V and 5 bases at J, with 9 bases between. CDR3 sequence (DNA): TGCAGCGTTGAAAGTTCGGTGGAGACCCAGTACTTC. This codes for CSVESSVETQYF.

Many counts were recorded for this clonotype. This rearrangement joins TRBV6-2 or TRBV6-3 to TRBJ1-5, with D perhaps TRBD1 (5 bases). Germline V gives CDR1 MNHEY, CDR2 SVGEGT. There are 19 residues in the CDR3. V lost 6 bases, J lost 0 bases, and 24 bases lay in between. Here the CDR3 reads CASSPRSQGRILSNQPQHF. The CDR3 DNA reads TGTGCCAGCAGCCCTCGGTCGCAGGGAAGAATTCTTAGCAATCAGCCCCAGCATTTT.

There are many counts of this clonotype. The V call is TRBV29-1, the J call TRBJ2-5; 7 nucleotides match TRBD2. Germline V gives CDR1 SQVTM, CDR2 ANQGSEA. The CDR3 is 13 residues long. The J segment lost 4 bases and the V segment lost 5 bases, leaving 7 bases of the junction unmatched. The CDR3 sequence: CSVQRGRGETQYF. The CDR3 nucleotides read TGCAGCGTTCAACGCGGGAGAGGAGAGACCCAGTACTTC. The variable domain in full, with the rest retrieved from reference TRBV29-1 and TRBJ2-5, is SAVISQKPSRDICQRGTSLTIQCQVDSQVTMMFWYRQQPGQSLTLIATANQGSEATYESGFVIDKFPISRPNLTFSTLTVSNMSPEDSSIYLCSVQRGRGETQYFGPGTRLLVL.

This clonotype was seen repeatedly, ten times or more. The rearrangement uses TRBV24-1 and TRBJ2-1, with D unresolved. From germline, CDR1 is KGHDR and CDR2 SFDVKD. CDR3 length: 12 amino acids. V lost 9 bases, J lost 1 base, and 6 bases lay in between. The CDR3 loop reads CATRGSYNEQFF. The CDR3 coding sequence is TGTGCCACCCGAGGATCCTACAATGAGCAGTTCTTC.

This clonotype was picked up many times. The chain carries TRBV20-1 and TRBJ2-1; 7 positions match TRBD1. The V and J ends lost 2 bases and 4 bases, in that order; junction bases with no gene match: 5. This CDR3 has 14 residues. Germline loops: CDR1 DFQATT, CDR2 SNEGSKA (reference sequence). This chain's CDR3 is CSARTGQAYNEQFF. CDR3 DNA sequence: TGCAGTGCTAGAACCGGACAGGCTTACAATGAGCAGTTCTTC.

This clonotype was seen repeatedly, ten times or more. V is TRBV20-1 and J is TRBJ2-7, with a weak D call TRBD2 (6 bases). V was trimmed by 5 bases and J by 2 bases, leaving 16 bases between them. This CDR3 region has 14 residues. Germline loops: CDR1 DFQATT, CDR2 SNEGSKA (reference sequence). The CDR3 protein is CSAPLTSTAYEQYF. CDR3 nucleotide sequence: TGCAGTGCTCCTTTAACTAGCACGGCCTACGAGCAGTACTTC.

This clonotype was found many times. The CDR3 sequence: CASSLAGNTEAFF. DNA of the CDR3: TGCGCCAGCAGTCTTGCAGGGAACACTGAAGCTTTCTTT. V is TRBV5-1 and J is TRBJ1-1; D ambiguous. The germline gives CDR1 SGHRS, CDR2 YFSETQ. This CDR3 is 13 amino acids long. The V end was cut by 5 bases, the J end by 1 base, with 9 bases between.

In its sample, this clonotype was seen many times. The genes are TRBV5-1 and TRBJ2-7; D unresolved. Germline CDR1 and CDR2: SGHRS and YFSETQ. The V and J ends lost 3 bases and 1 base respectively, with 8 bases between them. The CDR3 spans 13 residues. The chain's CDR3 is CASSSDASYEQYF. As DNA, the CDR3 is TGCGCCAGCAGCTCGGACGCTTCCTACGAGCAGTACTTC.

This clonotype was seen at least ten times. The chain is built from TRBV7-9 and TRBJ2-4; D may match TRBD1 or TRBD2 (5 bases each). CDR1 SEHNR and CDR2 FQNEAQ come from the germline V gene (reference sequence). This CDR3 comprises 12 residues. The ends were cut back, 1 base at V and 15 bases at J, with 13 bases in the middle. CDR3 in amino acids: CASSLDLGDRYF. The CDR3 region has the DNA TGTGCCAGCAGCTTAGATTTGGGGGATCGGTACTTC.

This clonotype was detected ten times or more. The chain links TRBV3-1 to TRBJ2-1; no reliable D call. With 3 bases removed from V and 5 bases from J, the gap between germline ends came to 8 bases. The germline V gene has CDR1 LGHDT and CDR2 YNNKEL (reference sequence). CDR3 length: 13 residues. CDR3 in DNA: TGTGCCAGCAGCCACGCCCCGGACAATGAGCAGTTCTTC. Translating gives CASSHAPDNEQFF.

The chain carries TRBV6-5 and TRBJ2-1; the D is unclear. The V gene lost 2 bases and the J gene lost 13 bases, with 15 bases spanning the gap. Germline V gives CDR1 MNHEY, CDR2 SVGAGI. This CDR3 comprises 13 residues. The DNA of the CDR3 is TGTGCCAGCAGTTACGCAGACTCCACGTCTCAGTTCTTC. The encoded protein is CASSYADSTSQFF.

This clonotype has ten or more counts. The chain's CDR3 is CSARGAGGPGGELFF. In nucleotides, the CDR3 is TGCAGTGCTAGAGGAGCGGGAGGTCCAGGGGGGGAGCTGTTTTTT. The V and J genes are TRBV20-1 and TRBJ2-2, with 9 bases fitting TRBD2. V trimming: 1 base; J trimming: 8 bases; junction bases outside the gene matches: 8. The CDR3 has 15 residues. Germline CDR1 and CDR2: DFQATT and SNEGSKA (reference sequence).

With regard to this clonotype: This may be a read error: a much more frequent sequence differs by one nucleotide. The CDR3 sequence is CASSPYHSSYNEQFF. The CDR3 nucleotides are TGTGCCAGCAGCCCATACCACTCCTCCTACAATGAGCAGTTCTTC. The chain recombines TRBV7-9 with TRBJ2-1, with no clear D. This CDR3 comprises 15 residues. CDR1 is SEHNR and CDR2 is FQNEAQ in the germline V gene (reference sequence). V was pared by 5 bases and J by 0 bases, with 11 bases between.

Remarks on this clonotype: This could be a read error, since a much larger clone is one nucleotide away. V gene TRBV5-1 combines with J gene TRBJ2-3; no definite D call. The length of the CDR3 is 13 residues. Per germline, CDR1 SGHRS and CDR2 YFSETQ. In nucleotides, the CDR3 is TGCGCCGGCAGCTTGACCGGGCCAGATACGCAGTATTTT. The encoded protein is CAGSLTGPDTQYF.

The genes are TRBV7-3 and TRBJ2-1; 7 bases agree with TRBD2. V lost 2 bases, J lost 2 bases, and 3 bases stayed unmatched. CDR1 and CDR2 (germline): SGHTA, FQGTGA. The CDR3 runs 15 residues. CDR3 sequence (DNA): TGTGCCAGCAGCTTAGCGGGAGTTCCCTACAATGAGCAGTTCTTC. It specifies CASSLAGVPYNEQFF.

This clonotype was detected ten times or more. The chain carries TRBV5-1 and TRBJ1-2; perhaps TRBD1 as D (5 bases). Per germline, CDR1 SGHRS and CDR2 YFSETQ. Trimming stripped 0 bases from V and 8 bases from J, with 17 bases between. The CDR3 is made up of 15 amino acids. The CDR3 DNA is TGCGCCAGCAGCTTGGATACCGGGACCCAGAAGGGCTACACCTTC. Its translation is CASSLDTGTQKGYTF.

The chain carries TRBV6-5 and TRBJ2-1, with D perhaps TRBD1 or TRBD2 (5 bases each). The CDR3 length is 16 residues. Trimming pared 6 bases from V and 4 bases from J, leaving 19 bases between. Germline V gene lookup returns CDR1 MNHEY and CDR2 SVGAGI. The CDR3 region has the DNA TGTGCCAGCAGCTTAATGGGGGTAGGCCAATACAATGAGCAGTTCTTC. The encoded protein is CASSLMGVGQYNEQFF.

This clonotype was seen repeatedly, ten times or more. The V and J genes are TRBV7-9 and TRBJ2-7, with 9 bases identical to TRBD1. The ends lost 6 bases at V and 5 bases at J; junction bases unmatched: 11. Germline loops: CDR1 SEHNR, CDR2 FQNEAQ (reference sequence). This CDR3 spans 15 amino acids. The DNA for the CDR3 is TGTGCCAGCAGTTACCCGGGGGGACAGGGCCACGAGCAGTACTTC. It codes for CASSYPGGQGHEQYF.

This clonotype was recorded many times. A read error may produce the germline difference seen at one junction end. The chain recombines TRBV4-1 with TRBJ2-1, with 8 bases identical to TRBD2. The CDR3 spans 16 residues. The germline V gene has CDR1 MGHRA and CDR2 YSYEKL. CDR3 sequence: CASSETGTRAANEQFF. CDR3 DNA: TGTGCCAGCAGCGAGACCGGGACTAGGGCGGCCAATGAGCAGTTCTTC.

This clonotype was picked up a small number of times. A read error is possible here, since a much larger clone lies one base away. The CDR3 loop reads CAISESWGRWDNQPQHF. The CDR3 region has the DNA TGTGCCATCAGTGAGTCGTGGGGCAGGTGGGACAATCAGCCCCAGCATTTT. The V and J genes are TRBV10-3 and TRBJ1-5, with a possible D match to TRBD1 (5 bases). Germline lookup yields CDR1 ENHRY and CDR2 SYGVKD. CDR3 length: 17 amino acids. The V and J ends lost 0 bases and 3 bases respectively, with 15 bases between them.

Note on this clonotype: Since no conserved phenylalanine or tryptophan closes the CDR3, a read error is the likely cause. No DNA is shown, since the ends of the CDR3 on it are uncertain; the CDR3 is the one TCRdb lists. The rearrangement joins TRBV9 to TRBJ2-1; no check of the table's D call, TRBD2, against the DNA was made. Germline V gene sequence: CDR1 SGDLS, CDR2 YYNGEE. The CDR3 spans 17 amino acids, including both terminal residues. The CDR3 here is CASSPSKLAGGDNEHFV.

This clonotype has at least ten counts. The rearrangement uses TRBV10-3 and TRBJ2-4; 8 bases match TRBD2. Losses at the gene ends were 2 bases for V and 1 base for J; bases not matched to a gene: 13. Germline loops: CDR1 ENHRY, CDR2 SYGVKD. The CDR3 is 19 residues long. The CDR3 DNA reads as TGTGCCATCAGTGAGCCGGGGGGACTAGTGAAAGACGCCAAAAACATTCAGTACTTC. Its translation: CAISEPGGLVKDAKNIQYF.

The sample holds many counts of this clonotype. This chain uses TRBV2 with TRBJ2-3; no definite D call. With 6 bases removed from V and 7 bases from J, the gap between germline ends came to 11 bases. CDR1 is SNHLY and CDR2 is FYNNEI in the germline V gene. This CDR3 is 12 amino acids long. CDR3 sequence reads: CASRRTSNTQYF. The CDR3 region has the DNA TGTGCCAGCAGAAGGACCAGCAATACGCAGTATTTT. The entire variable domain, with the rest obtained from reference TRBV2 and TRBJ2-3, is as follows: EPEVTQTPSHQVTQMGQEVILRCVPISNHLYFYWYRQILGQKVEFLVSFYNNEISEKSEIFDDQFSVERPDGSNFTLKIRSTKLEDSAMYFCASRRTSNTQYFGPGTRLTVL.